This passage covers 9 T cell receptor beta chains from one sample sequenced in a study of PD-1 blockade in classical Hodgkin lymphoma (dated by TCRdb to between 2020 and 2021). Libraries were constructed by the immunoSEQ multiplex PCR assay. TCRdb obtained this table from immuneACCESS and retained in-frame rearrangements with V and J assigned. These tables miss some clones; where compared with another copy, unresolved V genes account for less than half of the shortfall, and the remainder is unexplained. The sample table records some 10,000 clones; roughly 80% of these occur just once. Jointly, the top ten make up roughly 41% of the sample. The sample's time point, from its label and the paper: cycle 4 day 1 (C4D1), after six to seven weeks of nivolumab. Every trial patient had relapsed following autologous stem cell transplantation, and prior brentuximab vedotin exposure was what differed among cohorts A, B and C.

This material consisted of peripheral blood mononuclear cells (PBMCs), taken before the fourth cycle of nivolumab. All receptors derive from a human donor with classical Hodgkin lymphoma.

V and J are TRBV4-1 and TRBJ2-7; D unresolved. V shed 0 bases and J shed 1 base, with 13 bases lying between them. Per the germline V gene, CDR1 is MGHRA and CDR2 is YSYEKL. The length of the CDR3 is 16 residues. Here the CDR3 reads CASSQDGPPKSYEQYF. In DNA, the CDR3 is TGCGCCAGCAGCCAAGATGGGCCGCCTAAGTCCTACGAGCAGTACTTC.

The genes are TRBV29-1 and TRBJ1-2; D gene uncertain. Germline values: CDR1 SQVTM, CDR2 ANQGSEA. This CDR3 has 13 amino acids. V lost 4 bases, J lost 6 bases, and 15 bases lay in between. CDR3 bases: TGCAGCGTTGCCCTAATTAGGTTAGATGGCTACACCTTC. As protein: CSVALIRLDGYTF.

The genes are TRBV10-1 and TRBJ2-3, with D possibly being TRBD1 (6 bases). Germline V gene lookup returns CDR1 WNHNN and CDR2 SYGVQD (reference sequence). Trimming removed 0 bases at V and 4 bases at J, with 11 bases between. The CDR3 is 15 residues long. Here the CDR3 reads CASSESFRGADTQYF. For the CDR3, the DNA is TGCGCCAGCAGTGAGTCTTTCAGGGGAGCAGATACGCAGTATTTT.

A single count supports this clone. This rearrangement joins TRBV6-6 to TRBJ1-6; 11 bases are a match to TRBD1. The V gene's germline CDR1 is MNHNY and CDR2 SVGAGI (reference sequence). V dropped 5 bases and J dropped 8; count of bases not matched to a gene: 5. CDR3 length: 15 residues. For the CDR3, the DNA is TGTGCCAGCAGTGGGGGGGGACAGGGGGATTCACCCCTCCACTTT. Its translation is CASSGGGQGDSPLHF.

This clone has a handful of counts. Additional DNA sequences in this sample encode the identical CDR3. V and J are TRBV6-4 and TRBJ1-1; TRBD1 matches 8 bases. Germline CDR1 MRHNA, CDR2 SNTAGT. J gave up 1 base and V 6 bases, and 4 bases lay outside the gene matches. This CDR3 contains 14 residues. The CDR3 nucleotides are TGTGCCAGCAGATTGGGACAGGAGAACACTGAAGCTTTCTTT. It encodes CASRLGQENTEAFF.

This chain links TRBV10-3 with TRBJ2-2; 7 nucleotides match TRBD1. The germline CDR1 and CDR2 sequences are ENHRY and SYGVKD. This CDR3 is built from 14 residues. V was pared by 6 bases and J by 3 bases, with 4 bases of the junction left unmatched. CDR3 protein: CAISRQGDTGELFF. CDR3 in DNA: TGTGCCATCAGCAGACAGGGTGACACCGGGGAGCTGTTTTTT.

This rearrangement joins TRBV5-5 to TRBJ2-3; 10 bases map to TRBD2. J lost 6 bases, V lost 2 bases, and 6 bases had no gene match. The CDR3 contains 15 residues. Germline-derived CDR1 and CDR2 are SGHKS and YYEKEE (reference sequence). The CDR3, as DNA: TGTGCCAGCAGCTTTCGGGCTAGCGGGGGTGATACGCAGTATTTT. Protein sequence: CASSFRASGGDTQYF.

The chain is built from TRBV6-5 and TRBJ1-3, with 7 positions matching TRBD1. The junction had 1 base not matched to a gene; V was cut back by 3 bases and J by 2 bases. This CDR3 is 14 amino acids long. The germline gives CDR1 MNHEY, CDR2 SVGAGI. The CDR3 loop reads CASSYRGPGNTIYF. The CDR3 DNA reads TGTGCCAGCAGTTATAGGGGGCCTGGAAACACCATATATTTT.

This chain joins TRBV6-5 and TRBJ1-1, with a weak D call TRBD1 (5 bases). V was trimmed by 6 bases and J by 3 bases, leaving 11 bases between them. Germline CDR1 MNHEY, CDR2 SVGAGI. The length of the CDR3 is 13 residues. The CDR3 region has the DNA TGTGCCAGCAGCCCAGACAGCTACACTGAAGCTTTCTTT. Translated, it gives CASSPDSYTEAFF.